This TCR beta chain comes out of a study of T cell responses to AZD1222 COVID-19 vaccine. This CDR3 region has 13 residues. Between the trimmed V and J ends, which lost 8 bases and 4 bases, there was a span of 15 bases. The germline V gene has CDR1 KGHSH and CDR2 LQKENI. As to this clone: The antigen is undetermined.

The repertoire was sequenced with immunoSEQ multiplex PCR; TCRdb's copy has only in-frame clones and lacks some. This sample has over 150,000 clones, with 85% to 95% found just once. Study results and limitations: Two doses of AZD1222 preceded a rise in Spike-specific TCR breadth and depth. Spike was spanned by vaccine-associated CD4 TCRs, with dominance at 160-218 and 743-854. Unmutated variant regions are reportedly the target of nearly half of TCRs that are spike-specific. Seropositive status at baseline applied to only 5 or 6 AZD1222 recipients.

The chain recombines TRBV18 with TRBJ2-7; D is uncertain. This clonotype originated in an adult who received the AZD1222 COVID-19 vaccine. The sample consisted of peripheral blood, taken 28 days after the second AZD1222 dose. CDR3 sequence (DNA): TGTGCCAGCGCCAACCAACCCGATTACGAGCAGTACTTC. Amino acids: CASANQPDYEQYF.